This note documents a single TCR beta chain sequence. The data originate from a study of preoperative IRX-2 immunotherapy in early breast cancer. Sample treatment: preoperative locoregional IRX-2 cytokine immunotherapy. This phase Ib study tested locoregional IRX-2 cytokine immunotherapy given before surgery. Sequencing used immunoSEQ multiplex PCR; TCRdb keeps in-frame clones, though not all of them. The data hold about 62,000 clones, with approximately 94% observed a single time. The CDR3 spans 15 residues. The junction had 8 bases not matched to a gene; V was cut back by 5 bases and J by 2 bases. The germline CDR1 and CDR2 sequences are GTSNPN and SVGIG (reference sequence).

The specimen was collected from a patient treated with IRX-2 immunotherapy. The sequence was obtained from a human donor with breast cancer. The genes are TRBV30 and TRBJ1-3; 8 bases map to TRBD1. The CDR3 sequence is CAWRRDRTPGNTIYF. CDR3 nucleotides: TGTGCCTGGCGGCGGGACAGGACCCCTGGAAACACCATATATTTT.